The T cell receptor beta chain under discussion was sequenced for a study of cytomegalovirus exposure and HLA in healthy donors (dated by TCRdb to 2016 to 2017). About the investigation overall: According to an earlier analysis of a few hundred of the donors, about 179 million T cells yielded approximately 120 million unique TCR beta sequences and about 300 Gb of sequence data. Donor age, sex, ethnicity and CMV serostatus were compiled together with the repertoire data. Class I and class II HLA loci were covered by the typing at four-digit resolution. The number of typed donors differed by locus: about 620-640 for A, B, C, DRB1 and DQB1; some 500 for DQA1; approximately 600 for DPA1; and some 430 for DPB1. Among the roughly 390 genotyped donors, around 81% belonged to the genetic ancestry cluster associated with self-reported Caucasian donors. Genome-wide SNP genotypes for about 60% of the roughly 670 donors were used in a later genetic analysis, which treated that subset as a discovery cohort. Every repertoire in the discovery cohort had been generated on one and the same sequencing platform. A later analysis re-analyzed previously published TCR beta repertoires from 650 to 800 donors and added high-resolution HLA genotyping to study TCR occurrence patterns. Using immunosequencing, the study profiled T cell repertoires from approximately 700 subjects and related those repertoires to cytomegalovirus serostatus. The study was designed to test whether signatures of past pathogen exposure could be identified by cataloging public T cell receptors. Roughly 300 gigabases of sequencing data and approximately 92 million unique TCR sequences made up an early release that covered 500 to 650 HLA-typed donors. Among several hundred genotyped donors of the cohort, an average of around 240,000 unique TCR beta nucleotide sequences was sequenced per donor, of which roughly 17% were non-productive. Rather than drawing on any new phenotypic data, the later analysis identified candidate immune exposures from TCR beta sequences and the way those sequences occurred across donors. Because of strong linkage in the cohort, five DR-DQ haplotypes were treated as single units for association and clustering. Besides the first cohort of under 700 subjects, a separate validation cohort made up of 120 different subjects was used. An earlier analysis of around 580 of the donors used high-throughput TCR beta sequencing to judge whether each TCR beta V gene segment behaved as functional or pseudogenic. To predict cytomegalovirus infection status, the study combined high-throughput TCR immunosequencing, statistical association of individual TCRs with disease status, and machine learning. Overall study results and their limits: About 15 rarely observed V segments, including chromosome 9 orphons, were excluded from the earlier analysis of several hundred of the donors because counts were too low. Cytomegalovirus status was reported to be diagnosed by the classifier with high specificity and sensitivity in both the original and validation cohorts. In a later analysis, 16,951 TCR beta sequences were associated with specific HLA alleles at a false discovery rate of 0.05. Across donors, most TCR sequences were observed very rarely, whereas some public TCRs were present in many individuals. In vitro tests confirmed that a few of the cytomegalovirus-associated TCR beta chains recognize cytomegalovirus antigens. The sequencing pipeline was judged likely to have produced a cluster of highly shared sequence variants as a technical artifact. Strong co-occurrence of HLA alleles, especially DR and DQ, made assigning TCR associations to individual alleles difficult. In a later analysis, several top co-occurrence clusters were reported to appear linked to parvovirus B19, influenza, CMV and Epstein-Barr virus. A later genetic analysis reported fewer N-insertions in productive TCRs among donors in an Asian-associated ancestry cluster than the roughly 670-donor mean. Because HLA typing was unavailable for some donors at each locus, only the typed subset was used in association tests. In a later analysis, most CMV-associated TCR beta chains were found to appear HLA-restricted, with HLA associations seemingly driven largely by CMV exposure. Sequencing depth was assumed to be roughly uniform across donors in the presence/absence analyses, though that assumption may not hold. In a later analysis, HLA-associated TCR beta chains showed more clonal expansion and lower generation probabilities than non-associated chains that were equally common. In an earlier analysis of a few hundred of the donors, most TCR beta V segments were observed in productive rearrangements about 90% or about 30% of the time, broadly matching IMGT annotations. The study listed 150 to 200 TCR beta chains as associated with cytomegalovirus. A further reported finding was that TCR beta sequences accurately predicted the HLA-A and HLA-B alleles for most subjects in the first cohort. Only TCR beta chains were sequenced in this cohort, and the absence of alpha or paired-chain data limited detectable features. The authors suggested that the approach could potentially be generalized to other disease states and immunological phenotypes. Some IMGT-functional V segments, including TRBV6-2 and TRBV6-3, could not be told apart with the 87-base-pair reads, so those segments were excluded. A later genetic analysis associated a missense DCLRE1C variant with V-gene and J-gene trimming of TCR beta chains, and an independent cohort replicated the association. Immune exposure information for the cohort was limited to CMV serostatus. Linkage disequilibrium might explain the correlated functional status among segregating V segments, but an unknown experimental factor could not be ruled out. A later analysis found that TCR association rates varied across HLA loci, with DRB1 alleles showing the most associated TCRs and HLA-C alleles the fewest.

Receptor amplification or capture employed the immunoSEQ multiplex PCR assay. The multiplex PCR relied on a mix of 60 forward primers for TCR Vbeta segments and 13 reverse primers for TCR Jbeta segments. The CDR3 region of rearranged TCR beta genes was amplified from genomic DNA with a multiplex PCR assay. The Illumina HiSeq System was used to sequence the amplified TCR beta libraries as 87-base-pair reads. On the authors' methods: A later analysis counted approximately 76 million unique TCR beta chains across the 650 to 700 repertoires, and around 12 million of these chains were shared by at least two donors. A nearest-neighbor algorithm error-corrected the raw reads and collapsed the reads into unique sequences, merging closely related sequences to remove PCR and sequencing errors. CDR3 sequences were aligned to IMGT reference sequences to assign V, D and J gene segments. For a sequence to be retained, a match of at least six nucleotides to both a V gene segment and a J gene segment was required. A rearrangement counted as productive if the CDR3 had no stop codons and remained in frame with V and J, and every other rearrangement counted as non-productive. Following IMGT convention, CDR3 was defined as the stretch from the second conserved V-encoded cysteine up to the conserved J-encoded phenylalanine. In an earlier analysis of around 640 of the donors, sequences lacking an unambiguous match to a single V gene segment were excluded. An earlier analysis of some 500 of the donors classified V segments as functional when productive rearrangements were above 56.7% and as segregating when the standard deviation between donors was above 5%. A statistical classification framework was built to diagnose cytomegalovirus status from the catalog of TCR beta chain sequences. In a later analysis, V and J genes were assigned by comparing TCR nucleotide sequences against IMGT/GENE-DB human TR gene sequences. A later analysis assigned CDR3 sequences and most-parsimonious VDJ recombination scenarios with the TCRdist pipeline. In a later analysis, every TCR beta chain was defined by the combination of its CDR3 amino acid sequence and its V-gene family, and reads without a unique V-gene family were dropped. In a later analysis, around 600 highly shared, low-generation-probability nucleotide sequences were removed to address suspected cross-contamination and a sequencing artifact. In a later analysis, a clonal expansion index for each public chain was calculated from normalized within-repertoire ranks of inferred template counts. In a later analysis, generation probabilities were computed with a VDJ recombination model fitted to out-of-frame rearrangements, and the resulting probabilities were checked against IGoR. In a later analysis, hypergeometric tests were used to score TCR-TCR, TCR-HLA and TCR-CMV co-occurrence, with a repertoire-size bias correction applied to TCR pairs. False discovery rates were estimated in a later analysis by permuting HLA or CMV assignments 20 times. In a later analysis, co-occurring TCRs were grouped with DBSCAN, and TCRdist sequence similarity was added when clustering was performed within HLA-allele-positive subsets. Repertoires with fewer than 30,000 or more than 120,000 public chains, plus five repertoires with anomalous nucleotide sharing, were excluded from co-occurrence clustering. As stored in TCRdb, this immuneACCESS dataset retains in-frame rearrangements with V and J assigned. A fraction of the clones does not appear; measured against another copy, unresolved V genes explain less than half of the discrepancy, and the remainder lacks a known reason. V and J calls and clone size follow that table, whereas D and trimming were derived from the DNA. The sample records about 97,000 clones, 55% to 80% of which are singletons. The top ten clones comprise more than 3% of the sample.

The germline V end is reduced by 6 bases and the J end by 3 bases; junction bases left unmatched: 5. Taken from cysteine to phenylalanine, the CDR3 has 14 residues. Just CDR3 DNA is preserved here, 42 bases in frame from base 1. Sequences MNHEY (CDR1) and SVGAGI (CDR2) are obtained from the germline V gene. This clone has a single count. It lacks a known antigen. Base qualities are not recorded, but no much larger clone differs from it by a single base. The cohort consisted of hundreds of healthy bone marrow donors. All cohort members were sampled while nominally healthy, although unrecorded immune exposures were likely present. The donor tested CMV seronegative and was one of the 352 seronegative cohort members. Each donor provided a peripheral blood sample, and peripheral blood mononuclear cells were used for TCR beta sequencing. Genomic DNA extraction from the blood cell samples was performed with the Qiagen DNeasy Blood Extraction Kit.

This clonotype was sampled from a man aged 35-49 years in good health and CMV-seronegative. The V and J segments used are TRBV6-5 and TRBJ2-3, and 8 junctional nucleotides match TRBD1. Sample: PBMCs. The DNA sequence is TGTGCCAGCAGCGGACAGGGTAGAACAGATACGCAGTATTTT. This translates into CASSGQGRTDTQYF.